The TCR beta chain under discussion was sequenced for a study of long-term antiretroviral therapy in people with HIV. Findings and caveats of the study: Possibly under older ART regimens, blood was drawn between the mid-2000s and the late 2010s. Increased diversity was seen after ART, yet it remained lower than in transplant donor controls.

Each sample contained roughly 0.85-10 million cryopreserved PBMC, thawed before DNA extraction. Per germline, CDR1 MNHNY and CDR2 SVGAGI (reference sequence). V was clipped by 6 bases and J by 10 bases, with 10 bases between them. CDR3 length equals 11 residues. An immunoSEQ assay, version v3.0, was performed at survey level. Assay: immunoSEQ multiplex PCR; the TCRdb copy retains only in-frame clones and omits some. Of about 33,000 clones detected, approximately 96% appear once; the ten largest clones hold 2.4%. Points on this clone: The antigen remains undetermined.

The chain has TRBV6-6 and TRBJ2-1; D uncertain. This specimen was unsorted PBMCs, taken approximately 6.5 years after starting antiretroviral therapy. The origin of this receptor is a man younger than 40 with HIV. The CDR3: CASSPGPEQFF. The CDR3 nucleotides are TGTGCCAGCAGCCCAGGACCCGAGCAGTTCTTC.